This TCR beta chain stems from a study of cytomegalovirus exposure and HLA in healthy donors. Study-wide points: A later analysis found most CMV-associated TCR beta chains apparently HLA-restricted.

Details on this clone: Its antigen is currently unknown.

A multiplex PCR was run with 60 Vbeta primers and 13 Jbeta primers. TCRdb's copy holds only in-frame clones and misses some; the assay was immunoSEQ multiplex PCR. The table includes about 77,000 clones, around 79% detected once. The length of the CDR3 is 15 residues. V was trimmed by 3 bases and J by 3 bases, leaving 14 bases between them. The germline CDR1 and CDR2 sequences are LNHDA and SQIVND (reference sequence). The sequence derives from a man between 40 and 49 years old in good health and CMV-seronegative. The specimen was PBMCs. The rearrangement joins TRBV19 to TRBJ1-1, with D tentatively TRBD1 (5 bases). The chain's CDR3 is CASSITGIIDTEAFF. The CDR3 nucleotides are TGTGCCAGTAGTATTACAGGAATTATTGACACTGAAGCTTTCTTT.